In its sample, the clone carrying this T cell receptor (beta chain) was seen once. Its target is not known. Stated treatment: about 20 received Ad26.COV2.S at low or high dose, single or two shots; about 5 received placebo; per-sample allocation not given. The samples were gathered on day 63 after the first injection of vaccine or placebo. The entry originates in a study of Ad26.COV2.S vaccination and SARS-CoV-2 variants. For the study at large: Donor was one of the participants in the Ad26.COV2.S arm of the COV1001 trial. The authors gave Ad26.COV2.S intramuscularly, either once or twice 56 days apart. The study's findings and limits: Individuals receiving vaccine had higher spike-specific TCR breadth than placebo recipients did. Whether participants received vaccine or placebo, their non-spike TCR breadth was similar.

J gave up 5 bases and V 0 bases, and 10 bases lay outside the gene matches. Germline CDR1 LGHNA, CDR2 YNFKEQ. The CDR3 has 16 amino acids. The table came from immunoSEQ multiplex PCR; TCRdb's copy has only in-frame clones and leaves some out. The sample consists of hundreds of thousands of clones, 70% to 90% of them appearing once. This clonotype was sampled from a person aged 18 to 59 who received the Ad26.COV2.S COVID-19 vaccine or a placebo. The material was peripheral blood, obtained in a trial of Ad26.COV2.S vaccine versus placebo. The rearrangement links TRBV4-2 to TRBJ2-7; 7 bases agree with TRBD2. The CDR3 DNA follows: TGTGCCAGCAGCCAAGAGCTAGCGGCGGGGAGTAACGAGCAGTACTTC. Translating gives CASSQELAAGSNEQYF.